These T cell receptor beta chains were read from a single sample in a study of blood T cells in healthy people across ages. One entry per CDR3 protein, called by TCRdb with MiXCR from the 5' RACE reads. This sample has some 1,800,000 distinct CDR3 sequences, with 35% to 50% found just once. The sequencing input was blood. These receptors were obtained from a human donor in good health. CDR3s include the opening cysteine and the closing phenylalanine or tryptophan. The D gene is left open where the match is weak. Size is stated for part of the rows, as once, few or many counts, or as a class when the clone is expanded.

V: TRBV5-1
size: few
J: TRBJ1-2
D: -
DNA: TGCGCCAGCAACCCCGGACACTACTATGGCTACACCTTC
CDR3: CASNPGHYYGYTF

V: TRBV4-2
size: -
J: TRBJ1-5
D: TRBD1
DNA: TGTGCCAGCAGCCAAGCGGCAGGGGGCCTATATCAGCCCCAGCATTTT
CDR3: CASSQAAGGLYQPQHF

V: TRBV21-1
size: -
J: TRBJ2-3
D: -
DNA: TGTGCCAGCAGCAACACCCGGGACAGGGAAAGAGGGACAGATACGCAGTATTTT
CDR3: CASSNTRDRERGTDTQYF

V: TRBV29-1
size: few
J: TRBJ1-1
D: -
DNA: TGCAGCGCCGGACAGTTGAACACTGAAGCTTTCTTT
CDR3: CSAGQLNTEAFF

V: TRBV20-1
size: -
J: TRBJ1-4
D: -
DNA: TGCAGTGCTACCTCGGGGACATCTCGAAATGAAAAACTGTTTTTT
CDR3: CSATSGTSRNEKLFF

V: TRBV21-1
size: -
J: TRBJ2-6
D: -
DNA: TGTGCCAGCAGCAAGGAGGGTGCTTTGGGCTCTGGGGCCAACGTCCTGACTTTC
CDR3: CASSKEGALGSGANVLTF

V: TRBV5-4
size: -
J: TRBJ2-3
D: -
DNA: TGTGCCAGCAGCTTGGACGCCCCTGGTACGCAGTATTTT
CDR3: CASSLDAPGTQYF

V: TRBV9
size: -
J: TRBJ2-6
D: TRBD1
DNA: TGTGCCAGCAGCGCCAAGGGGGCCTCTGGGGCCAACGTCCTGACTTTC
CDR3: CASSAKGASGANVLTF

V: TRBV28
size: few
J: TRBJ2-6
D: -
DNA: TGTGCCAGCAGCCACCTCGCAGGGATCACCAACGTCCTGACTTTC
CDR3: CASSHLAGITNVLTF

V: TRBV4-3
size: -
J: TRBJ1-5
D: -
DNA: TGCGCCAGCAGCCAAGCTGACAGGAGCAATCAGCCCCAGCATTTT
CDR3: CASSQADRSNQPQHF

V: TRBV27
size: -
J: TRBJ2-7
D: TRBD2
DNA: TGTGCCAGCAGTTTCCTTCCCGCGGGACTAGTACCCCTCGAGCAGTACTTC
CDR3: CASSFLPAGLVPLEQYF

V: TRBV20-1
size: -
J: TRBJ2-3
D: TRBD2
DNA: TGCAGTGCTAGGGGACTAGCGGGGGCTCAGTCAGATATGCAGTATTTT
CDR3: CSARGLAGAQSDMQYF

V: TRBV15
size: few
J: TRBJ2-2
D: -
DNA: TGTGCCACCAGCAGAGGACTGGGGGCCCACACCGGGGAGCTGTTTTTT
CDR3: CATSRGLGAHTGELFF

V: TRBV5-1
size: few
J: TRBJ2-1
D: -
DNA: TGCGCCAGCAGCCCGGTGGGTAGCAGGCACAATGAGCAGTTCTTC
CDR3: CASSPVGSRHNEQFF

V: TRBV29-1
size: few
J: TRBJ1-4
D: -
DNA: TGCAGTACTGAAGAAGGTGATGAAAAACTGTTTTTT
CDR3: CSTEEGDEKLFF

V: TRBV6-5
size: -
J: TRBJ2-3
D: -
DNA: TGTGCCAGCAGGAGCCCAAGGGGAGATACGCAGTATTTT
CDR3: CASRSPRGDTQYF

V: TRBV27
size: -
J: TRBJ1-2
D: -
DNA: TGTGCCAGCAGTTTATCAGGGGCAAATGGCTACACCTTC
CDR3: CASSLSGANGYTF

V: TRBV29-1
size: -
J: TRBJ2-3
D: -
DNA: TGCAGCGTTGGAACGGGGATCACAGGTACGCAGTATTTT
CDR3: CSVGTGITGTQYF

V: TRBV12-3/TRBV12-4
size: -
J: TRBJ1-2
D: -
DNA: TGTGCCAGCAGTTTTGATCGGCATGGCTACACCTTC
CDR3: CASSFDRHGYTF

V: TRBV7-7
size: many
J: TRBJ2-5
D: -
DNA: TGTGCTAGCAGCCGGGACACCGGAGCGGCCCAGTACTTC
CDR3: CASSRDTGAAQYF

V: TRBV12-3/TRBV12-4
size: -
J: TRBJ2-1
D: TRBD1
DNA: TGTGCCAGCAGTCGACTCAGGGGGCTTGAGCAGTTCTTC
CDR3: CASSRLRGLEQFF

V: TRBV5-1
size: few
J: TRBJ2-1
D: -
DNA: TGCGCCAGCAGCCCCGCGGTAACTCTCTACAATGAGCAGTTCTTC
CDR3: CASSPAVTLYNEQFF

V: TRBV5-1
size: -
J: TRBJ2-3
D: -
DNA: TGCGCCAGCAGCTTAGAAACAGGGCGCACAGATACGCAGTATTTT
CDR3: CASSLETGRTDTQYF

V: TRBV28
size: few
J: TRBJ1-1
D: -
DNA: TGTGCCAGCAGTCCCCCAGGGACAGAAGCTTTCTTT
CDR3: CASSPPGTEAFF

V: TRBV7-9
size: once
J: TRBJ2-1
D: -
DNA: TGTGCCAGCAGCTCAGGGTTAGTGGATGAGCAGTTCTTC
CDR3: CASSSGLVDEQFF

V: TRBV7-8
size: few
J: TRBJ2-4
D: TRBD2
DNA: TGTGCCAGCAGCTTAGAAGCTAGCGGGGGACCAAACATTCAGTACTTC
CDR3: CASSLEASGGPNIQYF

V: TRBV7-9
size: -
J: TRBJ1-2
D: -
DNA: TGTGCCAGCAGCGCACTGACAGGTGATAGATATGGCTACACCTTC
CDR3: CASSALTGDRYGYTF

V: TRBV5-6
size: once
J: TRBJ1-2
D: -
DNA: TGTGCCAGCAGCCAAAGACAGGTCTATGGCTACACCTTC
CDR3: CASSQRQVYGYTF

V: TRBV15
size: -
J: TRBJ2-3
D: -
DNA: TGTGCCACCAGCAGAGATCGCATCGATACGCAGTATTTT
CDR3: CATSRDRIDTQYF

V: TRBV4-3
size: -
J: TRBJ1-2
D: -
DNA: TGCGCCAGCAGCCAAGAGGGAGGGAACCACTATGGCTACACCTTC
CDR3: CASSQEGGNHYGYTF

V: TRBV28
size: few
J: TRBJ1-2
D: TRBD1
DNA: TGTGCCAGCAGGCTGGTGGGACCTACAGGGGCGCGAGGCTACACCTTC
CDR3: CASRLVGPTGARGYTF

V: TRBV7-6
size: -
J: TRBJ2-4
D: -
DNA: TGTGCCAGCAGCCGCAGGGCCTTAGCCAAAAACATTCAGTACTTC
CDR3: CASSRRALAKNIQYF

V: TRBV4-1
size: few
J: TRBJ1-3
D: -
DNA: TGCGCCAGCAGCCAAGAAAAAAGCGCTGGAAACACCATATATTTT
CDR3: CASSQEKSAGNTIYF

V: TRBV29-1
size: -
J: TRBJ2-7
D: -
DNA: TGCAGCGTTGAAACGGAGGAGCTTGCCTACGAGCAGTACTTC
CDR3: CSVETEELAYEQYF

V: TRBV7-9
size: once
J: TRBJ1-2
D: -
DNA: TGTGCCAGCAGCTTAGCAGGGTCGGATGGCTACACCTTC
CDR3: CASSLAGSDGYTF

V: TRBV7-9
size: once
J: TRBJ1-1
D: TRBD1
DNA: TGTGCCAGCGCCTCCGACAGGGGGAACACTGAAGCTTTCTTT
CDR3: CASASDRGNTEAFF

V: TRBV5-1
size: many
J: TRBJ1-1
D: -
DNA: TGCGCCAGCAGCTTGGTTGCCGCCGGGGCGAATGAAGCTTTCTTT
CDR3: CASSLVAAGANEAFF

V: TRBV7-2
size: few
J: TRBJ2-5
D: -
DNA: TGTGCCAGCAGCTTCCAAGGAGCTCCTCAAGAGACCCAGTACTTC
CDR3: CASSFQGAPQETQYF

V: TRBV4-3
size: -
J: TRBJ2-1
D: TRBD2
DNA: TGCGCCAGCAGCCATTCCCCGGGACTAGCGGTATACAATGAGCAGTTCTTC
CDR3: CASSHSPGLAVYNEQFF

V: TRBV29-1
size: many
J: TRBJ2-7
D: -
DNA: TGCAGCGTGGGAAAGGACAGCTTTGGCGAGCAGTACTTC
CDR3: CSVGKDSFGEQYF

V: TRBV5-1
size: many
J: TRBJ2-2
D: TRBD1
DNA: TGCGCCAGCAGCGTCGGGACAGGGGACACCGGGGAGCTGTTTTTT
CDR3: CASSVGTGDTGELFF

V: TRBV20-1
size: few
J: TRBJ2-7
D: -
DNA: TGCAGTGCTAGAGTTAAGGAACACGAGCAGTACTTC
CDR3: CSARVKEHEQYF

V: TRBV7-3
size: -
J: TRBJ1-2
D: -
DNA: TGTGCCAGCAGCCCCGGGGAGGGGCTGGGCTACACCTTC
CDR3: CASSPGEGLGYTF

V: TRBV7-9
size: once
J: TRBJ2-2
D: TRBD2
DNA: TGTGCCAGCAGAGCGGGGGGGCCGAACACCGGGGAGCTGTTTTTT
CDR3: CASRAGGPNTGELFF

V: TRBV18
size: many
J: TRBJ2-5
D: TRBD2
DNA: TGTGCCAGCTCACCGTCCCTAGCGGGAGAAGAGACCCAGTACTTC
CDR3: CASSPSLAGEETQYF

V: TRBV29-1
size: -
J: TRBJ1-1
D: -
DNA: TGCAGCGTTGTTGGCATTCACATGAACACTGAAGCTTTCTTT
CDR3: CSVVGIHMNTEAFF

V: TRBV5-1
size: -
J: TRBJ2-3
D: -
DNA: TGCGCCAGCAGCCCACGGCGCCCAAACACAGATGCGCAGTATTTT
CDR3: CASSPRRPNTDAQYF

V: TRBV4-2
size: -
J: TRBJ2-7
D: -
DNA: TGTGCCAGCAGCCAAGATGGCCAATCTCCTGCCTACGAGCAGTACTTC
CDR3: CASSQDGQSPAYEQYF

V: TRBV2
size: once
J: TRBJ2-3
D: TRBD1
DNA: TGTGCCAGCAGCGGACAGGGAAGGGGCACAGATACGCAGTATTTT
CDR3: CASSGQGRGTDTQYF